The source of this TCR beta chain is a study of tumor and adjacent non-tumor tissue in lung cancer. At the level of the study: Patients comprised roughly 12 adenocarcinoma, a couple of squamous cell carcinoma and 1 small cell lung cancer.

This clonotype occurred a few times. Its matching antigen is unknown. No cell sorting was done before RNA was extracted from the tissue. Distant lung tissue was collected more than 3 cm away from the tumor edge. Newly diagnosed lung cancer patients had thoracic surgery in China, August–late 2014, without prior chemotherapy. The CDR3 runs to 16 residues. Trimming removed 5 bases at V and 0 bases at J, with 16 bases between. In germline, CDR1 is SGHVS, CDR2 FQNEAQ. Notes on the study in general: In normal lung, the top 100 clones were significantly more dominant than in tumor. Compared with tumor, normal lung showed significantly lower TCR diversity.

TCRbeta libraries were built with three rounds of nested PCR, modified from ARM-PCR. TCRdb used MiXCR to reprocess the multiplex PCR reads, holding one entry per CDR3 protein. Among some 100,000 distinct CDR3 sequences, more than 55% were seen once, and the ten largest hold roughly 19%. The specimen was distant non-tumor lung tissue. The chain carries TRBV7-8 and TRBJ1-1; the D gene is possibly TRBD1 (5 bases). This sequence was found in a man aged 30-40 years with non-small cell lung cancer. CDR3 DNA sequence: TGTGCCAGCAGCCCGTCGCAGGGCAGGTTGAACACTGAAGCTTTCTTT. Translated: CASSPSQGRLNTEAFF.